This T cell receptor (beta chain) was profiled in a study of blood T cell repertoires in COVID-19. Study as a whole: The United States, Italy and Spain supplied acute and convalescent COVID-19 samples. Sample material is recorded as cDNA or gDNA derived from T cells, B-cell-depleted T cells, or PBMCs.

Seattle's cohort entered during active infection and was followed longitudinally. In the original workflow: Estimates of nucleated cell counts were drawn from the amplification of reference gene primers. Here immunoSEQ multiplex PCR was the method, and the copy in TCRdb shows in-frame clones only, minus some. Clone size and V and J calls were adopted from that table, with D and trimming inferred from the DNA. The profile shows approximately 150,000 clones, roughly 88% of them singletons. Trimming took 0 bases from V and 6 from J, leaving 18 bases between them. The length of the CDR3 is 17 residues. The germline gives CDR1 SGHAT, CDR2 FQNNGV.

This sequence joins TRBV11-2 and TRBJ2-1; D remains unclear. The TCR sequence derives from a man aged 18 to 30 with COVID-19, enrolled during active disease. The sequenced sample was peripheral blood. CDR3 loop: CASSLDETEFPGNEQFF. CDR3 DNA sequence: TGTGCCAGCAGCTTAGATGAGACGGAGTTTCCCGGCAATGAGCAGTTCTTC.